These 15 T cell receptor beta chains originate from one sample sequenced in a study of blood T cell repertoires in COVID-19. The method was immunoSEQ multiplex PCR; TCRdb's version includes in-frame clones alone and lacks a portion of them. The sample contains 85,000 to 110,000 clones, more than 70% of which appear only once. Sequencing used peripheral blood. The receptors were sampled from an elderly woman in a cohort sampled during active COVID-19.

This clone has only a few counts. The chain carries TRBV11-2 and TRBJ2-2; D possibly corresponds to TRBD1 (6 bases). There are 16 residues in the CDR3. Per the germline V gene, CDR1 is SGHAT and CDR2 is FQNNGV. Trimming removed 0 bases at V and 6 bases at J, with 14 bases between. CDR3 coding DNA: TGTGCCAGCAGCTTAGAGGCCAGGGGAAAATCCGGGGAGCTGTTTTTT. Translating it yields CASSLEARGKSGELFF.

The V and J genes are TRBV21-1 and TRBJ2-4; the DNA was not used to check the table's D call, TRBD1. TRBV21-1 counts as a pseudogene. The CDR3 spans 20 residues. CDR3 nucleotides: TGTGCCAGCAGCTTCTATCCTCAGGGGGCGGAGGCTTTAGCCAAAAACATTCAGTACTTC. It encodes CASSFYPQGAEALAKNIQYF.

The chain recombines TRBV11-2 with TRBJ2-4, with TRBD2 matching over 7 bases. After removal of 1 base from V and 11 bases from J, the junction contained 5 bases not matched to a gene. The CDR3 is 13 residues long. CDR1 is SGHAT and CDR2 is FQNNGV in the germline V gene. CDR3 in amino acids: CASSLAGGSVQYF. CDR3 coding DNA: TGTGCCAGCAGCTTAGCGGGGGGTTCCGTTCAGTACTTC. Variable domain in full (rest from reference TRBV11-2 and TRBJ2-4): EAGVAQSPRYKIIEKRQSVAFWCNPISGHATLYWYQQILGQGPKLLIQFQNNGVVDDSQLPKDRFSAERLKGVDSTLKIQPAKLEDSAVYLCASSLAGGSVQYFGAGTRLSVL.

The rearrangement uses TRBV28 and TRBJ2-1; D is unclear. The CDR3 totals 11 residues. Germline CDR1 reads MDHEN; CDR2 reads SYDVKM. Trimming took off 7 bases at V and 5 bases at J, with 6 bases between the two ends. The CDR3 bases are TGTGCCAGCAACCGAGACAATGAGCAGTTCTTC. Residues: CASNRDNEQFF. Full variable domain (rest looked up from reference TRBV28 and TRBJ2-1): DVKVTQSSRYLVKRTGEKVFLECVQDMDHENMFWYRQDPGLGLRLIYFSYDVKMKEKGDIPEGYSVSREKKERFSLILESASTNQTSMYLCASNRDNEQFFGPGTRLTVL.

The chain couples TRBV5-1 to TRBJ2-1; possibly TRBD2 for D (5 bases). The CDR3 totals 15 residues. V was pared by 4 bases and J by 4 bases, with 15 bases between. CDR1 SGHRS and CDR2 YFSETQ come from the germline V gene. The CDR3 here is CASSIPGLEYNEQFF. The CDR3 DNA is TGCGCCAGCAGCATTCCCGGACTGGAGTACAATGAGCAGTTCTTC.

The CDR3 DNA reads as TGCGCCAGCAGTGAGTCACGGGGGGGCCTGTACAATGAGCAGTTCTTC. Translating gives CASSESRGGLYNEQFF. The chain is built from TRBV10-1 and TRBJ2-1; TRBD2 agrees at 8 bases. Unmatched junction bases numbered 5, after V lost 0 bases and J lost 4 bases. Germline V gene sequence: CDR1 WNHNN, CDR2 SYGVQD (reference sequence). The CDR3 covers 16 residues.

This clone was seen more than once but under ten times. The V gene is TRBV23-1, the J gene TRBJ2-2, with TRBD2 matching over 15 bases. TRBV23-1 is assigned to the ORF class and has an uncertain function. The CDR3 runs to 17 residues. J was trimmed by 1 base and V by 9 bases; bases with no gene match: 6. In nucleotides, the CDR3 is TGCGCCAGTATCGGACTAGCGGGAGGGGGGAACACCGGGGAGCTGTTTTTT. The encoded protein is CASIGLAGGGNTGELFF.

This clone was seen only a few times. The CDR3 DNA is TGTGCCAGCATCGTACCGGAGGGGCATGAATATGGCTACACCTTC. This encodes CASIVPEGHEYGYTF. The rearrangement joins TRBV7-9 to TRBJ1-2, with D perhaps matching TRBD1 (5 bases). The CDR3 totals 15 residues. Germline V CDR1 and CDR2: SEHNR, FQNEAQ (reference sequence). Trimming took off 7 bases at V and 5 bases at J, with 20 bases between the two ends.

The chain joins TRBV18 to TRBJ1-3, with 7 bases matching TRBD1. The germline gives CDR1 KGHSH, CDR2 LQKENI. With 5 bases clipped from V and 2 bases from J, the junction kept 9 bases outside the gene matches. The CDR3 runs 16 residues. CDR3 sequence reads: CASSTKTQGAGNTIYF. DNA of the CDR3: TGTGCCAGCTCAACTAAAACCCAGGGGGCTGGAAACACCATATATTTT.

This sequence joins TRBV12-2 and TRBJ2-3; whether TRBD2, the table's D call, matches the DNA was not checked. TRBV12-2 is designated a pseudogene. CDR3 length: 14 residues. CDR3 in amino acids: CASRLLERADTQYF. In DNA form, the CDR3 reads TGTGCAAGTCGCTTACTCGAGAGGGCAGATACGCAGTATTTT.

V is TRBV11-2 and J is TRBJ2-1; TRBD2 is a possible D gene (6 bases). This CDR3 has 16 residues. Germline-derived CDR1 and CDR2 are SGHAT and FQNNGV. With 8 bases removed from V and 0 bases from J, the gap between germline ends came to 17 bases. This chain's CDR3 is CASRGTTLSSYNEQFF. The CDR3 coding sequence is TGTGCCAGCCGGGGGACGACGCTAAGCTCCTACAATGAGCAGTTCTTC.

This rearrangement joins TRBV28 to TRBJ2-1; 11 nucleotides align to TRBD2. Germline CDR1 and CDR2: MDHEN and SYDVKM. V lost 5 bases and J lost 6; bases outside the gene matches: 9. This CDR3 is 16 amino acids long. For the CDR3, the DNA is TGTGCCAGCAGTCCCTTTAGCGGGAGGGCGGGCAATGAGCAGTTCTTC. It yields the protein CASSPFSGRAGNEQFF.

Details on this clone: Other DNA sequences within the sample encode an identical CDR3. The chain combines TRBV6-1 with TRBJ1-4, with D unclear. Germline V gives CDR1 MNHNS, CDR2 SASEGT. V was clipped by 2 bases and J by 4 bases, with 8 bases between them. CDR3 length equals 14 residues. This CDR3 reads CASSEHTRNEKLFF. CDR3 bases: TGTGCCAGCAGTGAACACACCCGTAATGAAAAACTGTTTTTT.

This chain joins TRBV7-9 and TRBJ1-5, with TRBD1 identical over 11 bases. The V gene's germline CDR1 is SEHNR and CDR2 FQNEAQ (reference sequence). With V trimmed by 5 bases and J by 13 bases, 10 bases remained unmatched. CDR3 length: 14 residues. CDR3 coding DNA: TGTGCCAGCAGCCTCGGACAGGGGGCCGAACTACAGCATTTT. It yields the protein CASSLGQGAELQHF.

Only one count was recorded for this clone. The rearrangement joins TRBV2 to TRBJ1-1; weak D call: TRBD1 (5 bases). V was cut by 7 bases and J by 0 bases, with 9 bases left in between. This CDR3 is built from 13 residues. Germline values: CDR1 SNHLY, CDR2 FYNNEI. CDR3 sequence: CASNRQLNTEAFF. The CDR3, as DNA: TGTGCCAGCAACAGACAGCTGAACACTGAAGCTTTCTTT. The full variable domain, with the rest looked up from reference TRBV2 and TRBJ1-1, is EPEVTQTPSHQVTQMGQEVILRCVPISNHLYFYWYRQILGQKVEFLVSFYNNEISEKSEIFDDQFSVERPDGSNFTLKIRSTKLEDSAMYFCASNRQLNTEAFFGQGTRLTVV.